The sequence of this T cell receptor (beta chain) was determined in a study of T cell responses to AZD1222 COVID-19 vaccine. In its sample, this clone was seen once. The V and J ends lost 2 bases and 6 bases respectively, with 8 bases between them. The germline CDR1 and CDR2 sequences are SGHTA and FQGNSA. The CDR3 spans 12 residues. Only in-frame clones appear in the TCRdb table, and some are missing; sequencing was by immunoSEQ multiplex PCR. The sample lists 100,000 to 150,000 clones, 90% seen once, with 6.9% in the top ten. The TCR comes from an adult in good health. The V gene is TRBV7-2, the J gene TRBJ2-7; the D is unclear. Sequenced material: peripheral blood, taken on day 0 of AZD1222 vaccination. The CDR3 DNA reads TGTGCCAGCAGCTTACAAGCGCGCGAGCAGTACTTC. Protein: CASSLQAREQYF.